This record concerns one T cell receptor beta chain sequence. Its target is not known. The time point here: sample taken at primary tumor resection. More than 70 TRACERx patients with early, untreated non-small cell lung cancer donated samples. Frozen PBMC, nontumor lung or tumor provided whole RNA, which was sequenced unsorted. Per the germline V gene, CDR1 is SGHTA and CDR2 is FQGNSA. This CDR3 is 16 amino acids long. V was clipped by 1 base and J by 5 bases, with 15 bases between them. TCRdb processed the 5' RACE reads anew with MiXCR; each CDR3 protein has one entry. Among some 18,000 distinct CDR3 sequences listed, around 8% were seen once. The sample is drawn from a study of spatial heterogeneity in lung cancer. About the research overall: The count of detected beta-chain sequences consistently exceeded that of alpha-chain sequences. Study-wide results and limits: The study found that expanded intratumoral alpha and beta TCR counts tracked tumor mutation counts. Counts of ubiquitous and regional expanded TCRs tracked ubiquitous and regional nonsynonymous mutations, respectively.

The chain links TRBV7-2 to TRBJ2-1; possibly TRBD1 for D (5 bases). The material sequenced was lung tumor tissue, taken at surgery. The sequence came from a male donor with early-stage non-small cell lung cancer. Written as DNA, the CDR3 is TGTGCCAGCAGCTTAGGGGCTCGGCAGGGTAACAATGAGCAGTTCTTC. Translating gives CASSLGARQGNNEQFF.